This T cell receptor beta chain was profiled in a study of T cell responses to AZD1222 COVID-19 vaccine. Only one count was recorded for this clone. Its cognate antigen is unknown. Overall study findings and caveats: Two AZD1222 doses significantly raised spike-specific TCR breadth and depth over controls. Repertoires were sampled only after the peak T cell response.

Sequenced by immunoSEQ multiplex PCR; TCRdb stores in-frame clones only, minus some. The sample holds about 180,000 clones, about 86% seen once. Germline lookup yields CDR1 MNHEY and CDR2 SVGEGT. Trimming shortened V by 2 bases and J by 5 bases, and 10 bases separated the two germline ends. This CDR3 region has 14 residues. The source is an adult in good health. The rearrangement links TRBV6-2 or TRBV6-3 to TRBJ1-5; D is ambiguous. The sample was peripheral blood, taken on day 0 of AZD1222 vaccination. The CDR3 region has the DNA TGTGCCAGCAGTTACGGTCGGATTTATCAGCCCCAGCATTTT. Its translation is CASSYGRIYQPQHF.